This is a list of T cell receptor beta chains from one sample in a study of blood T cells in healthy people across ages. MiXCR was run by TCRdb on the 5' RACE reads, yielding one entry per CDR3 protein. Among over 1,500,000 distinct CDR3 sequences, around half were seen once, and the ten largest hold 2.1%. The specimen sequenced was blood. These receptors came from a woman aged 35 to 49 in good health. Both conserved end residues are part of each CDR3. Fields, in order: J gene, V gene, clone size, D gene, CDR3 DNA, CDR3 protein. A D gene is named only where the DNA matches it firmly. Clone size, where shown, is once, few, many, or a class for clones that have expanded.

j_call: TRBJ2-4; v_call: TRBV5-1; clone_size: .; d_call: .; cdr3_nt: TGCGCCAGCATCTTGCGAGATGAAAACATTCAGTACTTC; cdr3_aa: CASILRDENIQYF
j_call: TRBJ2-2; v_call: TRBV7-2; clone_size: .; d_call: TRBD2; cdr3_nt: TGTGCCAGCAGCTTGGGGGGACTAGCGGGGGTCGGGGAGCTGTTTTTT; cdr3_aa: CASSLGGLAGVGELFF
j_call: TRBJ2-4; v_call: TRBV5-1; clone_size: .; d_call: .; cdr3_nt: TGCGCCAGCAGCTTGGTTTGGCAGCCTGAGGGGGTTTCACTAGCCAAAAACATTCAGTACTTC; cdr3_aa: CASSLVWQPEGVSLAKNIQYF
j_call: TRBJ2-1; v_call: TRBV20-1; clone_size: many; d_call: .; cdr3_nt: TGCAGTGCCATACCGTACAATGAGCAGTTCTTC; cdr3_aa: CSAIPYNEQFF
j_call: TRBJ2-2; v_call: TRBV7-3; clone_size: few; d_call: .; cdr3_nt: TGTGCCAGCAGCTTTAAGAACACCGGGGAGCTGTTTTTT; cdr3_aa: CASSFKNTGELFF
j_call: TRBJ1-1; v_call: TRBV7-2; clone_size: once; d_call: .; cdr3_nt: TGTGCCAGCAGCTTACGTCGGGGGGGGAACACTGAAGCTTTCTTT; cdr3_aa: CASSLRRGGNTEAFF
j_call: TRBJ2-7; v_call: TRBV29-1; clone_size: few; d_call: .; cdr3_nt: TGCAGCGTTGAAGTCGGCCCGGGTTACGAGCAGTACTTC; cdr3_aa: CSVEVGPGYEQYF
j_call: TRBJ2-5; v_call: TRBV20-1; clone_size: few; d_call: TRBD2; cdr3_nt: TGCAGTGCTACCGGGGGGGGCGTAGAGACCCAGTACTTC; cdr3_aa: CSATGGGVETQYF
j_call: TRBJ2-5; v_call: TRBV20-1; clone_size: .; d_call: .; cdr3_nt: TGCAGTGCAACTGATGACAGCCCCAAATACCAAGAGACCCAGTACTTC; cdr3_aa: CSATDDSPKYQETQYF
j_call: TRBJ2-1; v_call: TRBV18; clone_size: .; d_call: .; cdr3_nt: TGTGCCAGCTCACCTGATTTAGCGGTTCGATCCTACAATGAGCAGTTCTTC; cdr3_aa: CASSPDLAVRSYNEQFF
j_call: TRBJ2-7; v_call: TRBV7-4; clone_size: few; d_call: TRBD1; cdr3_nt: TGTGCCAGCAGCCTCGCACCGGGACAGGGATCCCCCTACGAGCAGTACTTC; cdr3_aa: CASSLAPGQGSPYEQYF
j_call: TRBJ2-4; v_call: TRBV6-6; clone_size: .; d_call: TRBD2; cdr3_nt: TGTGCCAGCAGTTACGCTGGAGGGAGGGGAGCCAAAAACATTCAGTACTTC; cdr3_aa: CASSYAGGRGAKNIQYF
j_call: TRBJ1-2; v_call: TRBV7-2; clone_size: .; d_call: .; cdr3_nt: TGTGCCAGCAGCCAAACAGGGTATCGGGGCTACACCTTC; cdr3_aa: CASSQTGYRGYTF
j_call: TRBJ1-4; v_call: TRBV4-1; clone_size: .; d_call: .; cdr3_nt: TGCGCCAGCAGCCAAGCCCCCAAGGGTTCAACTAATGAAAAACTGTTTTTT; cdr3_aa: CASSQAPKGSTNEKLFF
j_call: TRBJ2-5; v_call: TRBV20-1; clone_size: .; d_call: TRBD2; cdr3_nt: TGCAGTGCTCCTCGGACTAGCGGCCAAGAGACCCAGTACTTC; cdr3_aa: CSAPRTSGQETQYF
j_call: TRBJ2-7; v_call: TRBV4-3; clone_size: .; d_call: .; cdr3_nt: TGCGCCAGCAGCCAGGCCATGGGCGGCGAGCAGTACTTC; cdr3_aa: CASSQAMGGEQYF
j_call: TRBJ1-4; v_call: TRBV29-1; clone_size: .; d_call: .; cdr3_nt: TGCAGCGTTGGGTTCCCCAATGAAAAACTGTTTTTT; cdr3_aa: CSVGFPNEKLFF
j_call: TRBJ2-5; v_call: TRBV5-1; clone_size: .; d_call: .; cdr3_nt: TGCGCCAGCAGCTTGGGGGTGGGCTCGACCCTACAAGAGACCCAGTACTTC; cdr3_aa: CASSLGVGSTLQETQYF
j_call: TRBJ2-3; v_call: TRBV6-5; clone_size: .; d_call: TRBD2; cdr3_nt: TGTGCCAGCAGGACCCCGGGGGGGGATACGCAGTATTTT; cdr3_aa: CASRTPGGDTQYF
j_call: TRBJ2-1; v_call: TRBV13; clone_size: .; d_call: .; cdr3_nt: TGTGCCAGCAGCCCCGCCTTGGGGGAGCAGTTCTTC; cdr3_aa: CASSPALGEQFF
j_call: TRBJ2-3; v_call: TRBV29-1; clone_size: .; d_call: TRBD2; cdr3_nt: TGCAGCGTGCGGGGGGGCCGCGATACGCAGTATTTT; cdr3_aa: CSVRGGRDTQYF
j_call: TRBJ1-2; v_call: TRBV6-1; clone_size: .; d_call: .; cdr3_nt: TGTGCCAGCAGTGAAGCGAACCTTTATGGCTACACCTTC; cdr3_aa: CASSEANLYGYTF
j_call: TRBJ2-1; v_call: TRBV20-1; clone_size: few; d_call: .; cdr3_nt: TGCAGTGCTAGAGGAGTAGGAGTGCGCAATGAGCAGTTCTTC; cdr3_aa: CSARGVGVRNEQFF
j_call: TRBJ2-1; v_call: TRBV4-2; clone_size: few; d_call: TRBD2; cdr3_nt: TGTGCCAGCAGCCAAGAGGTAGCGGGGGGTAATTACAATGAGCAGTTCTTC; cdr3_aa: CASSQEVAGGNYNEQFF
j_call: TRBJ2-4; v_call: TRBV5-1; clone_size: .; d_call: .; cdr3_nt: TGCGCCAGCAGCTACGGGGATCTAATGGCCAAAAACATTCAGTACTTC; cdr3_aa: CASSYGDLMAKNIQYF
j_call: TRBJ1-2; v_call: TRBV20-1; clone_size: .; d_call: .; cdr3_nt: TGCAGTGCTAGCCAGGGCAACGCAATTGGCTACACCTTC; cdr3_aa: CSASQGNAIGYTF
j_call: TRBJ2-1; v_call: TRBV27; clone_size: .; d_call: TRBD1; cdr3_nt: TGTGCCAGCAGTTCTCCCGGGACAGCCAGCAATGAGCAGTTCTTC; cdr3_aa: CASSSPGTASNEQFF
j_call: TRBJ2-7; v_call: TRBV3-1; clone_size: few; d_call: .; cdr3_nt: TGTGCCAGCAGCGCCCGGATTTTAGACTACGAGCAGTACTTC; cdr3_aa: CASSARILDYEQYF
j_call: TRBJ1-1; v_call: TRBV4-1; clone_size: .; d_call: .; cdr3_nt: TGCGCCAGCAGCCCCTGGGGAACGACAGACAACACTGAAGCTTTCTTT; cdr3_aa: CASSPWGTTDNTEAFF
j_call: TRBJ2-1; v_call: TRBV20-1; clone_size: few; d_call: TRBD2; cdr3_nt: TGCAGTGCTAGAGATACTAGCGTCAATGAGCAGTTCTTC; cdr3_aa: CSARDTSVNEQFF
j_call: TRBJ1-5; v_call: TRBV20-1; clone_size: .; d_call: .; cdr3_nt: TGCAGTGCTAGGGTTTTGCAGGGGAAGGACAATCAGCCCCAGCATTTT; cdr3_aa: CSARVLQGKDNQPQHF
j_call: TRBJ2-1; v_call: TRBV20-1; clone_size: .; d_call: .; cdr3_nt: TGCAGTGCTAGAGATGATTTGAGGGGAAGAGTGAGCAATGAGCAGTTCTTC; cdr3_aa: CSARDDLRGRVSNEQFF
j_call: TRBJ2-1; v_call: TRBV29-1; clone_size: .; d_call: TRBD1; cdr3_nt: TGCAGCGTTTTGGACAGGACATACAATGAGCAGTTCTTC; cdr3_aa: CSVLDRTYNEQFF
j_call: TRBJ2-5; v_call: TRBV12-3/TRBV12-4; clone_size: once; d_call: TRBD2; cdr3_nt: TGTGCCAGCAGCCGCGGGGGGGCGGTCGAGACCCAGTACTTC; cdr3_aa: CASSRGGAVETQYF
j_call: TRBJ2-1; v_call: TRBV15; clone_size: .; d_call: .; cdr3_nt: TGTGCCACCAGCGCCCCTCCCCCTGGCGCCAGCTACAATGAGCAGTTCTTC; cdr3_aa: CATSAPPPGASYNEQFF
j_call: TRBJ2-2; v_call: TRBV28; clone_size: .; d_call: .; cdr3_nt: TGTGCCAGCAGTTTACTGGCCGCCGAGCTGTTTTTT; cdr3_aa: CASSLLAAELFF
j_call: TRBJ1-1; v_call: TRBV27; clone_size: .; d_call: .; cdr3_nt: TGTGCCAGCAGTCTTCGGACAGTCGATGAAGCTTTCTTT; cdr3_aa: CASSLRTVDEAFF
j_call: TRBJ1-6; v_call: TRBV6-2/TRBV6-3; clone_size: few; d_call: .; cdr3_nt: TGTGCCAGCAGCCGGACAGCCAATTCACCCCTCCACTTT; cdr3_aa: CASSRTANSPLHF
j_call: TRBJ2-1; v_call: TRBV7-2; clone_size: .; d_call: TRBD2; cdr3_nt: TGTGCCAGCAGCTTAGCGCCACTAGCGGGGGTGGGCAATGAGCAGTTCTTC; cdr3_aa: CASSLAPLAGVGNEQFF
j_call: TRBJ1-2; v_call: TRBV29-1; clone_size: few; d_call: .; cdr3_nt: TGCAGCGTTGACGAGAGCCTCTATGGCTACACCTTC; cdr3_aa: CSVDESLYGYTF
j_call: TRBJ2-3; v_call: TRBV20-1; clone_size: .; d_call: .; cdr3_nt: TGCAGTGCTAGAGATTCGGTGGTCGATACGCAGTATTTT; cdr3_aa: CSARDSVVDTQYF
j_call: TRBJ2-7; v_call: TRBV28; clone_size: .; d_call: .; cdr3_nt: TGTGCCAGCGGGGGATCGGGGCAGTACTTC; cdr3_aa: CASGGSGQYF
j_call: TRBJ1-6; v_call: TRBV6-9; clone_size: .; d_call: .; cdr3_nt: TGTGCCAGCAGTTACCCCCAGGCTTTTGGGGATTGTTCACCCCTCCACTTT; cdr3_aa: CASSYPQAFGDCSPLHF
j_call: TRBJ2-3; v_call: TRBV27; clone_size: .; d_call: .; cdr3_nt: TGTGCCAGCAGTCCCCGACAGTTGGGCACAGATACGCAGTATTTT; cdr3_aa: CASSPRQLGTDTQYF
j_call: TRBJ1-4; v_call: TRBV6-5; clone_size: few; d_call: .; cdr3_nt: TGTGCCAGCAGTTACTCAGGGGAGCGGGAAAAACTGTTTTTT; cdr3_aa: CASSYSGEREKLFF
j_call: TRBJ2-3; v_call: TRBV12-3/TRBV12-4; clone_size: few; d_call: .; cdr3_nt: TGTGCCAGCAGTCCGTTCCGGGGGGCCACAGATACGCAGTATTTT; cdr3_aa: CASSPFRGATDTQYF
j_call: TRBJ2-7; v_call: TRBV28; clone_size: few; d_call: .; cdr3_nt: TGTGCCAGCAGAAAAAAATACGAGCAGTACTTC; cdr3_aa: CASRKKYEQYF
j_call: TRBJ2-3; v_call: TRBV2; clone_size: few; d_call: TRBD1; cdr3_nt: TGTGCCAGCTTTGGTTGGACAGGATACACAGATACGCAGTATTTT; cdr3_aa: CASFGWTGYTDTQYF
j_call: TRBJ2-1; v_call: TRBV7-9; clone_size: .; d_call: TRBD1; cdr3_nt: TGTGCCAGCAGCCACGACAGGGTCAGAGAGACCCAGTTCTTC; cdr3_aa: CASSHDRVRETQFF
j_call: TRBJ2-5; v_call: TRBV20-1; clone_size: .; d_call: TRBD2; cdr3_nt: TGCAGTGCTAGAGATATCCCCACCCTCACTAGCGGGCAAGAGACCCAGTACTTC; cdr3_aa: CSARDIPTLTSGQETQYF
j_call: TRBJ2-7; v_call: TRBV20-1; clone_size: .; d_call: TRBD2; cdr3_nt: TGCAGTGCTAGGACAATAGGGACTAGCGGGGGTGTCTGGGACGAGCAGTACTTC; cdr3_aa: CSARTIGTSGGVWDEQYF
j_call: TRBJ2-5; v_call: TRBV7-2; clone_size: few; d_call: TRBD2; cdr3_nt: TGTGCCAGCAGTAAAGTCGGGGGGACGGAGACCCAGTACTTC; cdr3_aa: CASSKVGGTETQYF
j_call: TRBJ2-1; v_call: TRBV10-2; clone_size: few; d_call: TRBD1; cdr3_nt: TGCGCCAGCGGGACAGGGGGAGAGTACAATGAGCAGTTCTTC; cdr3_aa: CASGTGGEYNEQFF
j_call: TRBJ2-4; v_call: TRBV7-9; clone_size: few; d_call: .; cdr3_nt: TGTGCCAGCAGCTCGCGGGACGCAGCCAAAAACATTCAGTACTTC; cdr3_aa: CASSSRDAAKNIQYF